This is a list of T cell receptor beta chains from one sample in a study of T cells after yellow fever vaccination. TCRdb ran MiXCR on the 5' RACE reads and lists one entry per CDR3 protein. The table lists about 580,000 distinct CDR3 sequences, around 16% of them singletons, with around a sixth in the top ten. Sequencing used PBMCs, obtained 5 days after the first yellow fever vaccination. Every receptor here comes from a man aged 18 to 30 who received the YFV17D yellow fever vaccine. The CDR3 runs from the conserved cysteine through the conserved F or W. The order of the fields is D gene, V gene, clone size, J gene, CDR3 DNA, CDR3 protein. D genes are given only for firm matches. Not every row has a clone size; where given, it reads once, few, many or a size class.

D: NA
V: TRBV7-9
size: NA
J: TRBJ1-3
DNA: TGTGCCAGCAGCTTTGGAGTCGGAAACACCATATATTTT
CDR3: CASSFGVGNTIYF

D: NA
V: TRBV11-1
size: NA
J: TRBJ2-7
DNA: TGTGCCAGCAGCAAACACAGGGAAGACGAGCAGTACTTC
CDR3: CASSKHREDEQYF

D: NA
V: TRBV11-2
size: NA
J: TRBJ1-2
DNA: TGTGCCAGCAGCCAAGATCCCGCAAGCTATGGCTACACCTTC
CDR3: CASSQDPASYGYTF

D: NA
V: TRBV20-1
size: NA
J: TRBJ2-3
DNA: TGCAGTGCTAGATCGGGACTGGAGAGAGATACGCAGTATTTT
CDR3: CSARSGLERDTQYF

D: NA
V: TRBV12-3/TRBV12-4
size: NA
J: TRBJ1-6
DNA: TGTGCCAGCAGTTTACTTCTCGACCAAACCAATTCACCCCTCCACTTT
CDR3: CASSLLLDQTNSPLHF

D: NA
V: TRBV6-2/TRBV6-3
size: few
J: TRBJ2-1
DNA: TGTGCCAGCAGTTGGGTGTGGGATGAGCAGTTCTTC
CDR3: CASSWVWDEQFF

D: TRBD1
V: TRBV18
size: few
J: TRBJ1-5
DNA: TGTGCCAGCTCACCCATACAGGGGGACAATCAGCCCCAGCATTTT
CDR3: CASSPIQGDNQPQHF

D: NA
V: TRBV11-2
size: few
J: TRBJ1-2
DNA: TGTGCCAGCAGCGACAATAACTATGGCTACACCTTC
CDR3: CASSDNNYGYTF

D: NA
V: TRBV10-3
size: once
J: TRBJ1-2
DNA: TGTGCCATCGGCCCCCCGGCAAATGGCTACACCTTC
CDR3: CAIGPPANGYTF

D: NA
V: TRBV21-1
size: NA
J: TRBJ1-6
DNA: TGTGCCAGCAGCAACCACAGGGGAAATAATTCACCCCTCCACTTT
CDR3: CASSNHRGNNSPLHF

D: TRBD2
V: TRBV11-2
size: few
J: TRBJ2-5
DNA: TGTGCCAGCAGCCCTCACTATCTGACTAGCGGGGGGGCCACGGAGACCCAGTACTTC
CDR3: CASSPHYLTSGGATETQYF

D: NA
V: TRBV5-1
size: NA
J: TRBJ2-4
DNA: TGCGCCAGCAGCTTGGCCTTCGGGGGCCCCAGCTCAGGGAACATTCAGTACTTC
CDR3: CASSLAFGGPSSGNIQYF

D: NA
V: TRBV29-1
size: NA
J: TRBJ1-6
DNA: TGCAGCGTAGCCGACCAGGAACTTAATTCACCCCTCCACTTT
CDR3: CSVADQELNSPLHF

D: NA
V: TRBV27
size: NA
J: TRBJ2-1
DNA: TGTGCCAGCAGTTCCCCGGGGGACATATACAATGAGCAGTTCTTC
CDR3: CASSSPGDIYNEQFF

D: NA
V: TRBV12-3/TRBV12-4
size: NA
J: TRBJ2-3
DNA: TGTGCCAGCAGCTCGGGACGCAGGGGAGATACGCAGTATTTT
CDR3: CASSSGRRGDTQYF

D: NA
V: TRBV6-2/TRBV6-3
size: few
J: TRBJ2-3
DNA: TGTGCCAGCAGATTATCCCCCGGACAGATCACAGATACGCAGTATTTT
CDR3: CASRLSPGQITDTQYF

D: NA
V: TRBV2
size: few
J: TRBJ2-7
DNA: TGTGCCAGCAGTGAAGGACCCGGGGAGTACTTC
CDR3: CASSEGPGEYF

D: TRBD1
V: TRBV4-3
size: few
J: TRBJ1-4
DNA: TGCGCCAGCAGCCAAATGACAGGGGATAATGAAAAACTGTTTTTT
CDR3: CASSQMTGDNEKLFF

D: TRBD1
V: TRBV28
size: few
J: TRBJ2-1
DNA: TGTGCCAGTAAGAACCGGGACAGGGTATTCTATGAGCAGTTCTTC
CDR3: CASKNRDRVFYEQFF

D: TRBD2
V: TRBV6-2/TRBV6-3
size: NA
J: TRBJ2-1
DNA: TGTGCCAGCACCAAGCGGGGGGCCTTATACAATGAGCAGTTCTTC
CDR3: CASTKRGALYNEQFF

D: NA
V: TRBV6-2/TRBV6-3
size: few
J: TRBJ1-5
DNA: TGTGCCAGCACTTCCCCGCACGGGGGCTCTCAGCCCCAGCATTTT
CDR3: CASTSPHGGSQPQHF

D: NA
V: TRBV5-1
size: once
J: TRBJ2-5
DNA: TGCGCCAGCAGCTTGGACAGAATGGGGACCCAGTACTTC
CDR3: CASSLDRMGTQYF

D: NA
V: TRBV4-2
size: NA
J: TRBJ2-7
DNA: TGTGCCAGCAGCCAAGATCCAGGAGGCGGCTTGGGGCAAGACGAGCAGTACTTC
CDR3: CASSQDPGGGLGQDEQYF

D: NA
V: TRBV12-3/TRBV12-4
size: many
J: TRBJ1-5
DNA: TGTGCCAGCAGGGGGGGGAGTGACAATCAGCCCCAGCATTTT
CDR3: CASRGGSDNQPQHF

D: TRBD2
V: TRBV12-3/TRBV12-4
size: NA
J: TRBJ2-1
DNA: TGTGCCAGTGGGACTAGCCTAAGCAATGAGCAGTTCTTC
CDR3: CASGTSLSNEQFF

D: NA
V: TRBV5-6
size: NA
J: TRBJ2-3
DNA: TGTGCCAGCAGCCCAGCGTCGAGTTCTAGCACAGATACGCAGTATTTT
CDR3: CASSPASSSSTDTQYF

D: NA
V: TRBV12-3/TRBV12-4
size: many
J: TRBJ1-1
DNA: TGTGCCAGCAGTTTAGGAGCCTTGAACACTGAAGCTTTCTTT
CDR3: CASSLGALNTEAFF

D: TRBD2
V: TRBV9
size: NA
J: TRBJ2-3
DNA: TGTGCCAGCAGCGTAGATGGGACTAGTATTGGTACGCAGTATTTT
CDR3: CASSVDGTSIGTQYF

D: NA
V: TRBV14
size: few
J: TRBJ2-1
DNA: TGTGCCAGCAGCCAAGTTGGACTAACTCTCAATGAGCAGTTCTTC
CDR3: CASSQVGLTLNEQFF

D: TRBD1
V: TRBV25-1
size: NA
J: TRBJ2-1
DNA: TGTGCCACCGGGACAGGGGTTGTCAATGAGCAGTTCTTC
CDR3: CATGTGVVNEQFF

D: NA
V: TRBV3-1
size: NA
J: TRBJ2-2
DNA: TGTGCCAGCCACCTAAAGAGCACCGGGGAGCTGTTTTTT
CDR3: CASHLKSTGELFF